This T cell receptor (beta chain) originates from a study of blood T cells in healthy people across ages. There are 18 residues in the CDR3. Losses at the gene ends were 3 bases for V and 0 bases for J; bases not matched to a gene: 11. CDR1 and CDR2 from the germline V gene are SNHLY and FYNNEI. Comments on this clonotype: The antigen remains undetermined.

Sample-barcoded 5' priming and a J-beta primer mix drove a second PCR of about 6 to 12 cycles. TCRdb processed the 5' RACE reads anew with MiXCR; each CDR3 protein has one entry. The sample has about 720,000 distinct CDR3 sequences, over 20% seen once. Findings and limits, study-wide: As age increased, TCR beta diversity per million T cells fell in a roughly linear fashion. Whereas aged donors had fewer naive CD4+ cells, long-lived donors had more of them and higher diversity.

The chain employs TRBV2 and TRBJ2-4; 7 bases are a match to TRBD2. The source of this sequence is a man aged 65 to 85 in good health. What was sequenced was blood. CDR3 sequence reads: CASSEVAGTSLAKNIQYF. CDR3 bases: TGTGCCAGCAGTGAGGTAGCGGGTACCTCACTAGCCAAAAACATTCAGTACTTC.